The 16 T cell receptor beta chains listed next were all sequenced from one sample in a study of blood T cell repertoires in COVID-19. The data were produced by immunoSEQ multiplex PCR, yet TCRdb's version contains in-frame clones alone and is incomplete. The sample lists around 320,000 clones, 90% occurring once. Sequencing input: PBMCs or T cells enriched from blood (not recorded which). The receptors were sampled from a woman between 18 and 29 years old with acute COVID-19.

The chain is built from TRBV7-9 and TRBJ1-1; weak D call: TRBD1 (5 bases). The CDR3 covers 14 residues. V lost 0 bases to trimming and J lost 3 bases, with 8 bases between them. From germline, CDR1 is SEHNR and CDR2 FQNEAQ (reference sequence). The CDR3 is CASSLAQAHTEAFF. The CDR3 nucleotides read TGTGCCAGCAGCTTAGCACAGGCCCACACTGAAGCTTTCTTT. Full variable domain (outside the CDR3, taken from reference TRBV7-9 and TRBJ1-1): DTGVSQNPRHKITKRGQNVTFRCDPISEHNRLYWYRQTLGQGPEFLTYFQNEAQLEKSRLLSDRFSAERPKGSFSTLEIQRTEQGDSAMYLCASSLAQAHTEAFFGQGTRLTVV.

This chain connects TRBV5-4 to TRBJ2-7, with D unclear. V lost 0 bases, J lost 0 bases, and 7 bases lay in between. This CDR3 region has 14 residues. Germline CDR1 and CDR2: SGHNT and YYREEE (reference sequence). CDR3 in DNA: TGTGCCAGCAGCTTGGCGTCCCCCTCCTACGAGCAGTACTTC. Translated, it gives CASSLASPSYEQYF. Variable domain in full (rest from reference TRBV5-4 and TRBJ2-7): ETGVTQSPTHLIKTRGQQVTLRCSSQSGHNTVSWYQQALGQGPQFIFQYYREEENGRGNFPPRFSGLQFPNYSSELNVNALELDDSALYLCASSLASPSYEQYFGPGTRLTVT.

This chain connects TRBV28 to TRBJ1-1; no clear D. CDR3 length: 12 residues. CDR1 is MDHEN, CDR2 SYDVKM, per germline. V lost 2 bases and J 8 bases, leaving 9 bases between the germline ends. As DNA, the CDR3 is TGTGCCAGCAGTTTAGCTCTCCAGGAAGCTTTCTTT. It translates to CASSLALQEAFF.

The CDR3 spells CASRGTGGYGYTF. CDR3 DNA: TGTGCCAGCAGGGGGACAGGGGGCTATGGCTACACCTTC. The chain combines TRBV2 with TRBJ1-2; 11 bases fit TRBD1. Germline V gene data show CDR1 as SNHLY and CDR2 as FYNNEI. V lost 6 bases to trimming and J lost 4 bases; unmatched junction nucleotides: 1. CDR3 length equals 13 residues.

The chain combines TRBV28 with TRBJ2-2; the D gene is possibly TRBD1 (6 bases). V lost 6 bases to trimming and J lost 2 bases, with 16 bases between them. CDR1 is MDHEN, CDR2 SYDVKM, per germline. CDR3 length: 16 residues. This CDR3 is CASSFRQEVNTGELFF. For the CDR3, the DNA is TGTGCCAGCAGCTTCCGACAGGAGGTAAACACCGGGGAGCTGTTTTTT.

In regard to this clone: A read error may produce the germline difference seen at one junction end. The V call is TRBV7-7, the J call TRBJ2-2; 8 positions match TRBD2. Germline CDR1 and CDR2: SSHAT and FNYEAQ (reference sequence). This CDR3 region has 17 residues. CDR3 region: CASSLAGGAANTGELFF. The CDR3 bases are TGTGCTAGCAGCCTCGCCGGGGGGGCGGCGAACACCGGGGAGCTGTTTTTT.

This chain joins TRBV3-1 (or the pseudogene TRBV3-2) and TRBJ2-7, with 9 bases that match TRBD2. Germline CDR1 is LGHDT and CDR2 is YNNKEL (reference sequence). This CDR3 has 15 residues. V shed 0 bases and J 4 bases; nucleotides not matched to a gene: 4. CDR3 in amino acids: CASSQDQGLAYEQYF. CDR3 sequence (DNA): TGTGCCAGCAGCCAAGATCAGGGACTAGCATACGAGCAGTACTTC.

The V and J genes are TRBV12-3 or TRBV12-4 and TRBJ1-2; D is unresolved. V gave up 5 bases and J gave up 2 bases, with 6 bases separating them. The CDR3 has 12 residues. CDR3 loop: CASSESNYGYTF. Written as DNA, the CDR3 is TGTGCCAGCAGTGAGTCAAACTATGGCTACACCTTC.

The gene calls are TRBV6-5 and TRBJ2-7; 13 bases are shared with TRBD2. The CDR3 is made up of 15 amino acids. Germline loops: CDR1 MNHEY, CDR2 SVGAGI. The ends lost 7 bases at V and 2 bases at J; junction bases unmatched: 5. CDR3 loop: CASKGLAGATYEQYF. CDR3 coding DNA: TGTGCCAGCAAAGGACTAGCGGGAGCAACCTACGAGCAGTACTTC.

J is TRBJ2-3 and V is TRBV9; TRBD2 agrees at 7 bases. The germline V gene has CDR1 SGDLS and CDR2 YYNGEE. V dropped 4 bases and J dropped 3; count of bases not matched to a gene: 8. The CDR3 length is 15 residues. CDR3 DNA: TGTGCCAGCAGCCCGAGGGAGGGAAGTACAGATACGCAGTATTTT. Translating it yields CASSPREGSTDTQYF.

V and J are TRBV28 and TRBJ2-7; a weak D match, TRBD2 (6 bases). Germline CDR1 reads MDHEN; CDR2 reads SYDVKM. V was pared by 7 bases and J by 3 bases, with 16 bases between. The CDR3 has 14 amino acids. The CDR3: CASNLRGVGYEQYF. The CDR3 DNA reads as TGTGCCAGCAATCTGCGGGGTGTTGGCTACGAGCAGTACTTC.

V gene TRBV15 combines with J gene TRBJ1-1, with D possibly matching TRBD1 (6 bases). V lost 0 bases and J 6 bases, leaving 11 bases between the germline ends. The length of the CDR3 is 14 residues. Germline-derived CDR1 and CDR2 are LNHNV and YYDKDF (reference sequence). This CDR3 is CATSRDRGAPEAFF. CDR3 DNA sequence: TGTGCCACCAGCAGAGATCGGGGGGCACCTGAAGCTTTCTTT.

Here the CDR3 reads CASSGPTGPYGYTF. Here the CDR3 DNA reads TGTGCCAGCAGCGGCCCCACAGGGCCCTATGGCTACACCTTC. The rearrangement uses TRBV9 and TRBJ1-2; D is possibly TRBD1 (6 bases). The germline V gene has CDR1 SGDLS and CDR2 YYNGEE. CDR3 length: 14 amino acids. The V and J ends lost 3 bases and 4 bases respectively, with 13 bases between them.

The DNA for the CDR3 is TGTGCCAGCAGCTTAGAGGGGACTAGCTCCTACAATGAGCAGTTCTTC. Protein product: CASSLEGTSSYNEQFF. J is TRBJ2-1 and V is TRBV11-3; the match to TRBD2 covers 8 bases. The CDR3 is made up of 16 amino acids. The germline gives CDR1 SGHNT, CDR2 YENEEA. The V segment lost 0 bases and the J segment 0 bases; nucleotides outside the gene matches: 1.

The V gene is TRBV19, the J gene TRBJ2-1, with 9 bases lining up with TRBD2. Germline V lookup: CDR1 LNHDA, CDR2 SQIVND (reference sequence). Germline trimming cut 4 bases from V and 8 bases from J; bases unmatched to any gene: 6. This CDR3 spans 14 amino acids. CDR3 nucleotides: TGTGCCAGTAGTAGGGCGGGAGGGATCCATGAGCAGTTCTTC. This translates into CASSRAGGIHEQFF.

V is TRBV28 and J is TRBJ1-2; D perhaps matches TRBD1 (6 bases). The CDR3 consists of 13 residues. The V gene's germline CDR1 is MDHEN and CDR2 SYDVKM. Trimming took off 6 bases at V and 6 bases at J, with 14 bases between the two ends. The CDR3 loop reads CASRVPRGDGYTF. For the CDR3, the DNA is TGTGCCAGCAGGGTTCCCAGGGGAGATGGCTACACCTTC.